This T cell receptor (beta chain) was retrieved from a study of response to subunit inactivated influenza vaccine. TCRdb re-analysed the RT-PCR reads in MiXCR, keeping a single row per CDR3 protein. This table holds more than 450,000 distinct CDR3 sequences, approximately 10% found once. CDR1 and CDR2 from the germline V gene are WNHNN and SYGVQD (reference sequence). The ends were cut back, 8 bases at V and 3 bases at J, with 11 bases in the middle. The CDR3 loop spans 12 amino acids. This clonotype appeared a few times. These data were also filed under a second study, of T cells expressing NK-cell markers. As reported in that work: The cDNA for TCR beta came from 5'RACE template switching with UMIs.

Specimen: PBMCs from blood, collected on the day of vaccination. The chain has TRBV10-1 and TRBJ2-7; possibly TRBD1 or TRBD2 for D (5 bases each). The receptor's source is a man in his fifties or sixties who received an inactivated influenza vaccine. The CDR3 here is CASAGTSYEQYF. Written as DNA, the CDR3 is TGCGCCAGCGCTGGGACCAGCTACGAGCAGTACTTC.